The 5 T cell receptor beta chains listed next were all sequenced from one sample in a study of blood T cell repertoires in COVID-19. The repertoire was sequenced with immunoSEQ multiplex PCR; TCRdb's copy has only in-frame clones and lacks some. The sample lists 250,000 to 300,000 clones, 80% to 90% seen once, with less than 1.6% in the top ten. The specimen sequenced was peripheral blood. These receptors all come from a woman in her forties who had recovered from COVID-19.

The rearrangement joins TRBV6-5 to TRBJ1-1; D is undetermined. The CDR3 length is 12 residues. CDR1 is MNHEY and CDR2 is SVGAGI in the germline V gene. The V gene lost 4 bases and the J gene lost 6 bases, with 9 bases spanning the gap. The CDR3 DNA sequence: TGTGCCAGCAGTTCCCTCGAGCCTGAAGCTTTCTTT. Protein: CASSSLEPEAFF.

CDR3 sequence: CASSPRGVLGYEQYF. DNA for the CDR3: TGTGCCAGTAGTCCCCGCGGAGTCCTGGGCTACGAGCAGTACTTC. The chain has TRBV19 and TRBJ2-7; D not resolved. The CDR3 sequence is 15 residues long. Per the germline V gene, CDR1 is LNHDA and CDR2 is SQIVND (reference sequence). V lost 5 bases to trimming and J lost 3 bases, with 17 bases between them.

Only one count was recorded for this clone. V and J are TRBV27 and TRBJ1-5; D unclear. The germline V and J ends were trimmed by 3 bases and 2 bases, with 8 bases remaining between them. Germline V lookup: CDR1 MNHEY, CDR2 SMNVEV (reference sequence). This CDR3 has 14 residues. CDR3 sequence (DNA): TGTGCCAGCAGTTTGCGGAGGGGCAATCAGCCCCAGCATTTT. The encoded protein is CASSLRRGNQPQHF.

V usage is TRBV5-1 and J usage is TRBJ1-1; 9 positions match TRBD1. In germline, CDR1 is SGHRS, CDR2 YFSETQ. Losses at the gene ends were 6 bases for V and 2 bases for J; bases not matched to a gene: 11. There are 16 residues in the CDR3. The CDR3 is CASTTTGGNFNTEAFF. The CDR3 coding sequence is TGCGCCAGCACTACTACAGGGGGCAACTTTAACACTGAAGCTTTCTTT.

DNA for the CDR3: TGCGCCAGCAGCCTATCGACAGGGTTGTACAATGAGCAGTTCTTC. Translating it yields CASSLSTGLYNEQFF. This chain links TRBV5-1 with TRBJ2-1; 7 nucleotides align to TRBD1. There are 15 residues in the CDR3. Per germline, CDR1 SGHRS and CDR2 YFSETQ. The junction had 8 bases not matched to a gene; V was cut back by 4 bases and J by 4 bases.